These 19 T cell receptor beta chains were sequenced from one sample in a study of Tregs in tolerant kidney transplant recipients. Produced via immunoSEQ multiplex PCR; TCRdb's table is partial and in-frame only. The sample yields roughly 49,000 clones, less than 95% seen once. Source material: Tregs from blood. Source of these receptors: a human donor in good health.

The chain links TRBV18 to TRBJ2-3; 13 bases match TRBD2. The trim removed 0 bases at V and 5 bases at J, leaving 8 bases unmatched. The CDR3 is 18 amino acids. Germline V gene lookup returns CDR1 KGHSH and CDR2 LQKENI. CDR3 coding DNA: TGTGCCAGCTCACCACCGGGACTAGCGGGGCCAGAAGGAGATACGCAGTATTTT. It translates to CASSPPGLAGPEGDTQYF.

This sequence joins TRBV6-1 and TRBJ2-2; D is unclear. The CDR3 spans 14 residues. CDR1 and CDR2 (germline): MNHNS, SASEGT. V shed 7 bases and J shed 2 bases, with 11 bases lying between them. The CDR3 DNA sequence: TGTGCCAGCAATCCCACAAGTAACACCGGGGAGCTGTTTTTT. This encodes CASNPTSNTGELFF.

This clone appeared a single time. The CDR3 coding sequence is TGTGCCAGCAGACCGCCTCTGACAGCTACAACTAATGAAAAACTGTTTTTT. Translation: CASRPPLTATTNEKLFF. The chain uses TRBV28 and TRBJ1-4; possibly TRBD1 for D (5 bases). Germline V gene sequence: CDR1 MDHEN, CDR2 SYDVKM. With 6 bases removed from V and 0 bases from J, the gap between germline ends came to 17 bases. CDR3 size: 17 residues.

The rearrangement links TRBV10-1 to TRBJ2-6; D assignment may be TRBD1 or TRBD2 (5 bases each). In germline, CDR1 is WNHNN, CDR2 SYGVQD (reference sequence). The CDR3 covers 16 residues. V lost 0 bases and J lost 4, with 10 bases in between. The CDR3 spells CASSESRGAGANVLTF. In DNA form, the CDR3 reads TGCGCCAGCAGTGAGTCGAGAGGGGCCGGGGCCAACGTCCTGACTTTC.

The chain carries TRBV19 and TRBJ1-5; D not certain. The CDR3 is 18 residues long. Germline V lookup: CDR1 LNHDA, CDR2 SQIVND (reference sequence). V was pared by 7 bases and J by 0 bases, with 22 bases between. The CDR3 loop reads CASTMLNTDYNSNQPQHF. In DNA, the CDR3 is TGTGCCAGTACCATGCTCAACACAGATTATAATAGCAATCAGCCCCAGCATTTT.

CDR3 sequence: CASSLTRAWDYEQYF. DNA of the CDR3: TGTGCCAGCAGCCTAACTCGGGCCTGGGACTACGAGCAGTACTTC. This chain connects TRBV7-9 to TRBJ2-7; D is uncertain. In germline, CDR1 is SEHNR, CDR2 FQNEAQ (reference sequence). Deletions cut 5 bases from V and 3 bases from J, with 17 bases between. The CDR3 loop spans 15 amino acids. The full variable domain, with the rest looked up from reference TRBV7-9 and TRBJ2-7, is DTGVSQNPRHKITKRGQNVTFRCDPISEHNRLYWYRQTLGQGPEFLTYFQNEAQLEKSRLLSDRFSAERPKGSFSTLEIQRTEQGDSAMYLCASSLTRAWDYEQYFGPGTRLTVT.

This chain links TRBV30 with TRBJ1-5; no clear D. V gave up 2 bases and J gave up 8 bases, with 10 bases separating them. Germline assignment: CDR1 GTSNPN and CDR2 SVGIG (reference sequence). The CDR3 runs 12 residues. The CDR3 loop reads CAWSSSGKPQHF. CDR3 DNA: TGTGCCTGGAGTAGTTCGGGTAAGCCCCAGCATTTT.

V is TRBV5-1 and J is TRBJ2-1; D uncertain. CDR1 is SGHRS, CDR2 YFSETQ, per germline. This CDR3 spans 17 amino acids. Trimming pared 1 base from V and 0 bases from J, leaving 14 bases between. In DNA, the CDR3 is TGCGCCAGCAGCTTGTTTTCCCTGACAAGCTCCTACAATGAGCAGTTCTTC. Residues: CASSLFSLTSSYNEQFF. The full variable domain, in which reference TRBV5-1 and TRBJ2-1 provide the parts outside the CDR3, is KAGVTQTPRYLIKTRGQQVTLSCSPISGHRSVSWYQQTPGQGLQFLFEYFSETQRNKGNFPGRFSGRQFSNSRSEMNVSTLELGDSALYLCASSLFSLTSSYNEQFFGPGTRLTVL.

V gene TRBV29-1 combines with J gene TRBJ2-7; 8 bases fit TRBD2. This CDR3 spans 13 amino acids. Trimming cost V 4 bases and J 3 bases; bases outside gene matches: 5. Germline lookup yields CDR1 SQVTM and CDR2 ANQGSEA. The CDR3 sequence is CSVVSGGIYEQYF. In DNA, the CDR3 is TGCAGCGTTGTAAGCGGGGGAATCTACGAGCAGTACTTC.

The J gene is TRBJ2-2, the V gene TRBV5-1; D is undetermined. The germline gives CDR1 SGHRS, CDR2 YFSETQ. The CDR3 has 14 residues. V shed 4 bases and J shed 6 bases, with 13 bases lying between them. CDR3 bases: TGCGCCAGCAGCCTTTTGGGTTCCGCCGGGGAGCTGTTTTTT. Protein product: CASSLLGSAGELFF.

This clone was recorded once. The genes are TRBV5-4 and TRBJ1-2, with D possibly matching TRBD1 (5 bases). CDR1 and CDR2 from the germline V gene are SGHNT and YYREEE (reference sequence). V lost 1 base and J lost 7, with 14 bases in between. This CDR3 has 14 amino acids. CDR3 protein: CASSLLGDRSGYTF. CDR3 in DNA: TGTGCCAGCAGCTTGCTAGGGGATCGGAGTGGCTACACCTTC.

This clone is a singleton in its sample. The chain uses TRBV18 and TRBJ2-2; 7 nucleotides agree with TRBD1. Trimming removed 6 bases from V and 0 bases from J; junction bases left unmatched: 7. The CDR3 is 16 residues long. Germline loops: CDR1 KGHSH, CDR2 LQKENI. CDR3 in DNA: TGTGCCAGCTCCCAAACCGGGACAGCGAACACCGGGGAGCTGTTTTTT. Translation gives CASSQTGTANTGELFF.

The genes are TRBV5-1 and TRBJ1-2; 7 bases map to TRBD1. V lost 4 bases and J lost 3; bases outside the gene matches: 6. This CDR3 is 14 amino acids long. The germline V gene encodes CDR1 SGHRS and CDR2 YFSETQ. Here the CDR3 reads CASSPPTGDYGYTF. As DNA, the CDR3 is TGCGCCAGCAGCCCCCCCACAGGGGACTATGGCTACACCTTC.

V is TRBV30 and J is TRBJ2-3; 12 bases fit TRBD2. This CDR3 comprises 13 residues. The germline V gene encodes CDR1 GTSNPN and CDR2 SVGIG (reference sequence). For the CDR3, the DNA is TGTGCTAGGACTAGCGGGGACACAGATACGCAGTATTTT. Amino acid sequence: CARTSGDTDTQYF.

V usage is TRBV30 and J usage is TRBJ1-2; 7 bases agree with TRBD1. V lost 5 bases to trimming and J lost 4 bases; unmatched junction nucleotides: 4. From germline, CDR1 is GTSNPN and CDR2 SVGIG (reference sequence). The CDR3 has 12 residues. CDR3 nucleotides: TGTGCCTGGGACAGGGTTAGCTATGGCTACACCTTC. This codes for CAWDRVSYGYTF.

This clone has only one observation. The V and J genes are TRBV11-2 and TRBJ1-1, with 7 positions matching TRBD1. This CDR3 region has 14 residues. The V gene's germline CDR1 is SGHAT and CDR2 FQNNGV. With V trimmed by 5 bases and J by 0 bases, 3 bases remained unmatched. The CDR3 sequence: CASSTTGVNTEAFF. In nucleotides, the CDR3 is TGTGCCAGCAGCACAACAGGGGTGAACACTGAAGCTTTCTTT. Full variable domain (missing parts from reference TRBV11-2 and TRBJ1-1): EAGVAQSPRYKIIEKRQSVAFWCNPISGHATLYWYQQILGQGPKLLIQFQNNGVVDDSQLPKDRFSAERLKGVDSTLKIQPAKLEDSAVYLCASSTTGVNTEAFFGQGTRLTVV.

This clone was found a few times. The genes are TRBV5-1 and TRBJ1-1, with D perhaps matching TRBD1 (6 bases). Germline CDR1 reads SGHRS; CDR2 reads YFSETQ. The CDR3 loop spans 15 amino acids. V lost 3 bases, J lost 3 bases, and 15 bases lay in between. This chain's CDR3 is CASSSGQGGYTEAFF. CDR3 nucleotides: TGCGCCAGCAGCTCGGGGCAAGGGGGATACACTGAAGCTTTCTTT.

CDR3 nucleotide sequence: TGTGCCAGCTCACCACGAAGGGCCGAGGTTGATACGCAGTATTTT. It encodes CASSPRRAEVDTQYF. The chain is built from TRBV18 and TRBJ2-3; no clear D gene. The CDR3 sequence is 15 residues long. CDR1 and CDR2 from the germline V gene are KGHSH and LQKENI. Trimming removed 1 base from V and 6 bases from J, with 14 bases in between.

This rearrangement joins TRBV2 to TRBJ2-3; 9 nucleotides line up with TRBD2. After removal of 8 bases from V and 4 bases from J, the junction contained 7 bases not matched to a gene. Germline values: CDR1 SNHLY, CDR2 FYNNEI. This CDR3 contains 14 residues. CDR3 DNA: TGTGCCAGCCGGGGGGCGGGAGGGGCAGATACGCAGTATTTT. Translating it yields CASRGAGGADTQYF.